This TCR beta chain was sequenced for a study of T-cell reconstitution after alpha-beta-depleted transplantation in children. Whole-study findings and limits: It was surviving recipient T cells and thymic progenitors that gave some patients high TCRbeta diversity at day 60. Alpha-beta T cells about two months after transplant reportedly derived from several hundred expanded graft clones. By one year post-transplant, T-cell counts and diversity largely arose from T cells that were newly produced.

This clonotype was counted only a few times. Its target is not known. There are 15 residues in the CDR3. V was pared by 0 bases and J by 3 bases, with 12 bases between. Per the germline V gene, CDR1 is SGHRS and CDR2 is YFSETQ. As it was prepared, the TCRbeta library received unique molecular identifiers. TCRdb re-analysed the PCR reads in MiXCR, keeping a single row per CDR3 protein. In the table there are hundreds of thousands of distinct CDR3 sequences, roughly 24% of which are singletons. The starting material was PBMCs, obtained before TCRalphabeta/CD19-depleted stem cell transplant. The TCR sequence derives from a girl aged 2 to 9 with Fanconi anemia, due to receive a stem cell transplant. This sequence joins TRBV5-1 and TRBJ1-2; D is possibly TRBD1 (5 bases). The CDR3 here is CASSLATGQYYGYTF. DNA of the CDR3: TGCGCCAGCAGCTTGGCCACAGGACAATACTATGGCTACACCTTC.